This T cell receptor beta chain was retrieved from a study of Graves' ophthalmopathy and Graves' hyperthyroidism. Regarding the study as a whole: The authors also found most expanded thyroid clonotypes above 0.001 frequency in blood.

Amplified TCR beta CDR3 regions were obtained using RNA transcripts as template. HTBI primers were used in a first-round RT-PCR, which preceded a second-round multiplex PCR. Via MiXCR, TCRdb re-called the multiplex PCR reads, giving one row per CDR3 protein. This table has 650,000 to 900,000 distinct CDR3 sequences, 40% appearing once. Each donor who had ophthalmopathy showed moderate-to-severe activity, a CAS of ≥3, a NOSPECS of ≥4, and a duration under 3 months. A note on this clonotype: The antigen is not known.

CDR3 length: 15 residues. The germline CDR1 and CDR2 sequences are ENHRY and SYGVKD. The V and J ends lost 6 bases and 5 bases, in that order; junction bases with no gene match: 12. The chain couples TRBV10-3 to TRBJ2-7; 8 bases are a match to TRBD1. The specimen sequenced was peripheral blood. The clonotype was recovered from an adult man with Graves' ophthalmopathy. CDR3 loop: CAISGGDRGGNEQYF. CDR3 sequence (DNA): TGTGCCATCAGCGGGGGCGACAGGGGAGGCAACGAGCAGTACTTC.